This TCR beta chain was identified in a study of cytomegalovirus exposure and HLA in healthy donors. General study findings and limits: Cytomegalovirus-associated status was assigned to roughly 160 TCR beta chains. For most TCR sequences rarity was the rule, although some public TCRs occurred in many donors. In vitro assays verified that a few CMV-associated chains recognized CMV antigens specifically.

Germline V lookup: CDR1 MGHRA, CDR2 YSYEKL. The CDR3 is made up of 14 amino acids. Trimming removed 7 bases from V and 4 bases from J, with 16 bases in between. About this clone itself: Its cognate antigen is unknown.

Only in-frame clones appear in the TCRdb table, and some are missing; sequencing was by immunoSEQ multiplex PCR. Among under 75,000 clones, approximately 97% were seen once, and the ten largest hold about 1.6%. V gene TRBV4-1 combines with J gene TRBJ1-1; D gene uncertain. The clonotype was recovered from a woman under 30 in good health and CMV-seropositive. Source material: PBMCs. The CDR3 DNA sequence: TGCGCCAGCATCCCGGTGCTTGGTGCCACTGAAGCTTTCTTT. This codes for CASIPVLGATEAFF.